Below, 5 T cell receptor beta chains from the same sample are listed, as sequenced in a study of T cells after yellow fever vaccination (dated by TCRdb to the late 2010s). What the treatment or condition label conveys for this sample: live attenuated yellow fever vaccine strain. The library was built by means of 5' RACE. The data were produced on an Illumina HiSeq 2500. TCRdb passed the public sequencing reads through fastp at Q25 and MiXCR, retaining productive beta sequences. Rows with one shared CDR3 protein collapse into an entry with the most common genes and DNA. A total of 250,000 to 350,000 distinct CDR3 sequences appear in this sample, around 7% of them only once. The biggest ten clones account for over 15% of the sample. The sequencing used PBMCs, collected approximately 47 days after the first yellow fever vaccination. All receptors derive from a man younger than 35 who received the YFV17D yellow fever vaccine.

This clonotype was found a few times. The chain carries TRBV10-3 and TRBJ1-2; D gene ambiguous. Per the germline V gene, CDR1 is ENHRY and CDR2 is SYGVKD. Trimming stripped 2 bases from V and 7 bases from J, with 5 bases between. The CDR3 consists of 11 residues. In DNA, the CDR3 is TGTGCCATCAGTGAGCCCCCTGGCTACACCTTC. It encodes CAISEPPGYTF.

This chain connects TRBV18 to TRBJ2-1; 9 nucleotides align to TRBD2. The CDR3 is 16 amino acids. Germline CDR1 is KGHSH and CDR2 is LQKENI. V lost 4 bases and J lost 4; bases outside the gene matches: 8. CDR3 amino acids: CASSLLAGVYYNEQFF. CDR3 DNA sequence: TGTGCCAGCTCACTTTTAGCGGGGGTGTATTACAATGAGCAGTTCTTC.

This clonotype was observed a few times. This chain uses TRBV6-2 or TRBV6-3 with TRBJ2-5, with a possible D match to TRBD1 (6 bases). From germline, CDR1 is MNHEY and CDR2 SVGEGT. With 3 bases removed from V and 5 bases from J, the gap between germline ends came to 16 bases. The CDR3 loop spans 15 amino acids. Here the CDR3 reads CASSYAGAYFETQYF. CDR3 in DNA: TGTGCCAGCAGTTATGCAGGGGCATACTTCGAGACCCAGTACTTC.

This clonotype was recorded a few times. The rearrangement joins TRBV20-1 to TRBJ1-2, with 10 bases lining up with TRBD1. Losses at the gene ends were 5 bases for V and 3 bases for J; bases not matched to a gene: 3. Per the germline V gene, CDR1 is DFQATT and CDR2 is SNEGSKA (reference sequence). The length of the CDR3 is 13 residues. CDR3 DNA: TGCAGTGCTTGGACAGGGGGTTACTATGGCTACACCTTC. Protein product: CSAWTGGYYGYTF.

V usage is TRBV5-1 and J usage is TRBJ2-5; 13 nucleotides line up with TRBD2. With V trimmed by 4 bases and J by 7 bases, 10 bases remained unmatched. The CDR3 totals 16 residues. Germline CDR1 and CDR2: SGHRS and YFSETQ. The CDR3 DNA reads as TGCGCCAGCAGCGTGGAACTAGCGGGGGGGCCCGTGACCCAGTACTTC. This sequence encodes CASSVELAGGPVTQYF.